Sequencing of this T cell receptor (beta chain) was carried out in a study of T cell responses to AZD1222 COVID-19 vaccine. It was second doses at about 4 or about 12 weeks that were pooled. J lost 9 bases, V lost 0 bases, and 14 bases had no gene match. CDR3 size: 18 residues. Germline values: CDR1 MGHRA, CDR2 YSYEKL. Generated by immunoSEQ multiplex PCR, the TCRdb table keeps only in-frame clones and is missing some. The sample has fewer than 70,000 clones; 80% are singletons. Source: peripheral blood, taken 28 days after the second AZD1222 dose. This TCR came from an adult who received the AZD1222 COVID-19 vaccine. This chain joins TRBV4-1 and TRBJ2-1, with 10 bases matching TRBD2. The CDR3 here is CASSQDTGLASHSSEQFF. The CDR3 nucleotides read TGCGCCAGCAGCCAAGACACGGGACTAGCGTCCCACAGCAGTGAGCAGTTCTTC.